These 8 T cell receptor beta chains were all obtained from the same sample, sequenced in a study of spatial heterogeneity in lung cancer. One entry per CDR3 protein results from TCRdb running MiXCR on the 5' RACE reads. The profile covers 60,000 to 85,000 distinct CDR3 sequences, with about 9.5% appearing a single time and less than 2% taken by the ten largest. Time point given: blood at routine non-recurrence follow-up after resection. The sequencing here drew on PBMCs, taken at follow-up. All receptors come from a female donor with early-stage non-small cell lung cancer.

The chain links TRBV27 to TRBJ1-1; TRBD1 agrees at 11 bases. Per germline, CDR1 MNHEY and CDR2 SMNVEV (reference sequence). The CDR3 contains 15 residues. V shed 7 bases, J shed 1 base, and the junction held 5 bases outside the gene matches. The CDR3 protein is CASTRDRGSNTEAFF. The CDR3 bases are TGTGCCAGCACTCGGGACAGGGGGTCGAACACTGAAGCTTTCTTT.

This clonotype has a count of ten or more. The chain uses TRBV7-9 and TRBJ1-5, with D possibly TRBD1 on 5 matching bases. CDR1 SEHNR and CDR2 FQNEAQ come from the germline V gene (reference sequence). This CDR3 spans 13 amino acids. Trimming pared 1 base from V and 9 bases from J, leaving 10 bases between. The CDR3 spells CASSLGRDGPQHF. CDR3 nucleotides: TGTGCCAGCAGCTTAGGGAGGGACGGGCCCCAGCATTTT.

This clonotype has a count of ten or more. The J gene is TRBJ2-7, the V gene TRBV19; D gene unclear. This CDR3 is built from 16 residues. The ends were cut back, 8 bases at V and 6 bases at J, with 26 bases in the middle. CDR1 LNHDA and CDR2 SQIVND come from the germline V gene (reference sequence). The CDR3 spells CASSIRLQSEFGEQYF. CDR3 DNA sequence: TGTGCCAGTTCCATTCGGTTACAGTCGGAATTTGGCGAGCAGTACTTC.

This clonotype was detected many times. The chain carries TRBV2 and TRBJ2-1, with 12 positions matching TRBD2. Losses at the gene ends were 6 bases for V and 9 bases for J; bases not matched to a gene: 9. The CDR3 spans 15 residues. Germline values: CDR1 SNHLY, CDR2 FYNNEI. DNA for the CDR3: TGTGCCAGCAGATTGGGACTAGCGGGTCAGGTTGAGCAGTTCTTC. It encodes CASRLGLAGQVEQFF.

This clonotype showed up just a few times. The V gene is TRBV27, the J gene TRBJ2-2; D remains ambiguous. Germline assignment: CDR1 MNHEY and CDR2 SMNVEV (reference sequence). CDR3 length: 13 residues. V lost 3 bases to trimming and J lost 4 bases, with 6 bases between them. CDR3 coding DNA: TGTGCCAGCAGTTTGGACCTCACCGGGGAGCTGTTTTTT. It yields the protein CASSLDLTGELFF.

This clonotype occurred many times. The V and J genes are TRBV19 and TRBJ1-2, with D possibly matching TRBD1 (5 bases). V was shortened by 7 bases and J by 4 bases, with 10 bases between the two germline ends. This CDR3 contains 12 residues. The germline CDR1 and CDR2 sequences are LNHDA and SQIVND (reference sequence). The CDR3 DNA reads TGTGCCAGTACCGGGACCACCTATGGCTACACCTTC. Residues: CASTGTTYGYTF.

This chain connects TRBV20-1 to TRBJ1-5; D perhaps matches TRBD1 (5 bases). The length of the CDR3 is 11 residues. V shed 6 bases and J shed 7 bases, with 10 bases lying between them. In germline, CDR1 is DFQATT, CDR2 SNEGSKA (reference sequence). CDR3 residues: CSAKGQQPQHF. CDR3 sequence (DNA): TGCAGTGCCAAGGGGCAGCAGCCCCAGCATTTT.

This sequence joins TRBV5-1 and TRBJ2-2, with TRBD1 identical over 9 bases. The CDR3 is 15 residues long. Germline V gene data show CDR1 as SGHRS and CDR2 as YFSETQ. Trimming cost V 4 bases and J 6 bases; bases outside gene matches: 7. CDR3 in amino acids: CASSVTGGSAGELFF. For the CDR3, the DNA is TGCGCCAGCAGCGTGACAGGGGGGTCTGCCGGGGAGCTGTTTTTT. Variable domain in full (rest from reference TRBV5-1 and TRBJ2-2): KAGVTQTPRYLIKTRGQQVTLSCSPISGHRSVSWYQQTPGQGLQFLFEYFSETQRNKGNFPGRFSGRQFSNSRSEMNVSTLELGDSALYLCASSVTGGSAGELFFGEGSRLTVL.